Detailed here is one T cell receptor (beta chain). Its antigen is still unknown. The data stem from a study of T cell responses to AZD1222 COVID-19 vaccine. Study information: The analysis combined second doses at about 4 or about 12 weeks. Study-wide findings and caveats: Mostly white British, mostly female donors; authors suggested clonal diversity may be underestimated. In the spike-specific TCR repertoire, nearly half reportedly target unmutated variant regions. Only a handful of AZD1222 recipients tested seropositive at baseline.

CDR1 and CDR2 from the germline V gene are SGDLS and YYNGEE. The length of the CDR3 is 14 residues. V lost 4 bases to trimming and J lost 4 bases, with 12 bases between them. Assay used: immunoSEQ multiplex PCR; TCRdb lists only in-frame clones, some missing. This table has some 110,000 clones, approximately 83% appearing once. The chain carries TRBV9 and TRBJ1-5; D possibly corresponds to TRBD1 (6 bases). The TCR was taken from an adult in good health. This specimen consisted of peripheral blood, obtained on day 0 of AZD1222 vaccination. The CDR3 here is CASSRGPGNQPQHF. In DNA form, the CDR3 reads TGTGCCAGCAGCCGGGGGCCAGGAAATCAGCCCCAGCATTTT.